A single sample is the source of the 14 T cell receptor beta chains below, sequenced in a study of blood T cell repertoires in COVID-19. Libraries were prepared by immunoSEQ multiplex PCR; TCRdb keeps only in-frame clonotypes and omits some of them. The sample consists of around 250,000 clones, about 86% of them appearing once. Input material: peripheral blood. These receptor sequences come from a man between 60 and 70 years old with acute or convalescent COVID-19.

The chain uses TRBV5-4 and TRBJ2-7, with 9 bases that match TRBD2. From germline, CDR1 is SGHNT and CDR2 YYREEE (reference sequence). The junction had 6 bases not matched to a gene; V was cut back by 1 base and J by 7 bases. The CDR3 is made up of 14 amino acids. The CDR3 is CASSLRVAGEEQYF. The CDR3 DNA sequence: TGTGCCAGCAGCTTGAGAGTAGCGGGAGAAGAGCAGTACTTC. Filled out from reference TRBV5-4 and TRBJ2-7, the complete variable domain reads ETGVTQSPTHLIKTRGQQVTLRCSSQSGHNTVSWYQQALGQGPQFIFQYYREEENGRGNFPPRFSGLQFPNYSSELNVNALELDDSALYLCASSLRVAGEEQYFGPGTRLTVT.

The chain employs TRBV5-4 and TRBJ2-7; D gene unclear. This CDR3 is 14 amino acids long. Trimming pared 4 bases from V and 2 bases from J, leaving 13 bases between. CDR1 and CDR2 from the germline V gene are SGHNT and YYREEE (reference sequence). Written as DNA, the CDR3 is TGTGCCAGCAGCACCACAGCCTTTGCCTACGAGCAGTACTTC. This gives the protein CASSTTAFAYEQYF.

CDR3 sequence (DNA): TGTGCCAGCAGCTTGTCAGGGGAATCTACAACTAATGAAAAACTGTTTTTT. Amino acid sequence: CASSLSGESTTNEKLFF. The chain joins TRBV5-6 to TRBJ1-4, with D tentatively TRBD1 (6 bases). Germline lookup yields CDR1 SGHDT and CDR2 YYEEEE. The CDR3 is 17 residues long. V lost 1 base and J 0 bases, leaving 13 bases between the germline ends.

The V call is TRBV27, the J call TRBJ1-5, with 12 nucleotides matching TRBD1. V lost 6 bases to trimming and J lost 5 bases; unmatched junction nucleotides: 8. Germline V gene data show CDR1 as MNHEY and CDR2 as SMNVEV (reference sequence). The CDR3 contains 16 residues. CDR3 protein: CASRPSGQGADQPQHF. CDR3 bases: TGTGCCAGCAGGCCCTCGGGACAGGGGGCCGATCAGCCCCAGCATTTT.

The rearrangement links TRBV6-1 to TRBJ2-3; 9 nucleotides match TRBD2. The ends lost 0 bases at V and 1 base at J; junction bases unmatched: 17. Germline V lookup: CDR1 MNHNS, CDR2 SASEGT. The CDR3 has 21 amino acids. The CDR3 loop reads CASSEANWIAGVSRGTDTQYF. DNA of the CDR3: TGTGCCAGCAGTGAAGCGAATTGGATAGCGGGAGTTTCTCGGGGCACAGATACGCAGTATTTT.

The chain recombines TRBV28 with TRBJ2-5; 9 positions agree with TRBD1. From germline, CDR1 is MDHEN and CDR2 SYDVKM. Unmatched junction bases numbered 0, after V lost 6 bases and J lost 1 base. CDR3 length equals 13 residues. CDR3 protein: CASRTGGQETQYF. The CDR3, as DNA: TGTGCCAGCAGGACAGGGGGCCAAGAGACCCAGTACTTC.

The genes are TRBV11-3 and TRBJ1-1, with D maybe TRBD1 (6 bases). Trimming removed 2 bases at V and 1 base at J, with 17 bases between. Germline V lookup: CDR1 SGHNT, CDR2 YENEEA. The CDR3 extends over 17 amino acids. The CDR3 spells CASSLRGARDRNTEAFF. In nucleotides, the CDR3 is TGTGCCAGCAGCTTACGGGGGGCGCGTGATCGGAACACTGAAGCTTTCTTT.

Here the CDR3 reads CASSQEGKGKEKLFF. The CDR3 DNA is TGCGCCAGCAGCCAAGAAGGGAAGGGGAAAGAAAAACTGTTTTTT. The chain couples TRBV4-1 to TRBJ1-4; D is perhaps TRBD1 (5 bases). Trimming took 0 bases from V and 8 from J, leaving 13 bases between them. The germline V gene encodes CDR1 MGHRA and CDR2 YSYEKL. The CDR3 extends over 15 amino acids.

This chain links TRBV3-1 (or the pseudogene TRBV3-2) with TRBJ2-7, with 8 bases identical to TRBD2. The V segment lost 0 bases and the J segment 1 base; nucleotides outside the gene matches: 11. Germline values: CDR1 LGHDT, CDR2 YNNKEL (reference sequence). This CDR3 is 18 amino acids long. The chain's CDR3 is CASSQDRGGSGTSYEQYF. As DNA, the CDR3 is TGTGCCAGCAGCCAAGATCGTGGTGGTAGCGGGACATCCTACGAGCAGTACTTC.

CDR3 in amino acids: CASSLQGARKDTQYF. For the CDR3, the DNA is TGCGCCAGCAGCCTACAGGGGGCGCGGAAGGATACGCAGTATTTT. J is TRBJ2-3 and V is TRBV5-1; 9 bases fit TRBD1. Per germline, CDR1 SGHRS and CDR2 YFSETQ. The CDR3 runs to 15 residues. The ends lost 4 bases at V and 6 bases at J; junction bases unmatched: 9.

The chain carries TRBV9 and TRBJ2-3; 9 nucleotides align to TRBD2. V shed 0 bases and J 5 bases; nucleotides not matched to a gene: 10. The CDR3 length is 17 residues. Germline V gene lookup returns CDR1 SGDLS and CDR2 YYNGEE. CDR3 coding DNA: TGTGCCAGCAGCGTAGCCCGAGCGGGGGGCGATAGAGATACGCAGTATTTT. This gives the protein CASSVARAGGDRDTQYF.

The chain is built from TRBV5-6 and TRBJ1-4, with D perhaps TRBD1 (5 bases). The CDR3 is 16 residues long. V lost 2 bases and J lost 8, with 19 bases in between. CDR1 is SGHDT, CDR2 YYEEEE, per germline. CDR3 in DNA: TGTGCCAGCAGCTTTTACGGGCAGGGTAATTTGGAAAAACTGTTTTTT. Its protein product is CASSFYGQGNLEKLFF.

The chain joins TRBV4-2 to TRBJ2-2, with D unclear. Germline values: CDR1 LGHNA, CDR2 YNFKEQ. This CDR3 comprises 16 residues. V lost 0 bases to trimming and J lost 3 bases, with 11 bases between them. CDR3 residues: CASSQEPLEYTGELFF. Written as DNA, the CDR3 is TGTGCCAGCAGCCAAGAGCCCCTAGAATACACCGGGGAGCTGTTTTTT.

The chain joins TRBV6-6 to TRBJ1-4; D might be TRBD1 (5 bases). The CDR3 consists of 15 residues. The germline V gene has CDR1 MNHNY and CDR2 SVGAGI (reference sequence). Trimming left V 4 bases short and J 7 bases short, with 16 bases between. The CDR3 spells CASSSPAGEGEKLFF. The CDR3 DNA follows: TGTGCCAGCAGTTCCCCGGCGGGGGAGGGTGAAAAACTGTTTTTT.